The 30 T cell receptor beta chains below all came from one sample that was sequenced in a study of molecular identifiers for immune sequencing clone quantification. TCRdb processed the PCR reads anew with MiXCR; each CDR3 protein has one entry. The table shows more than 550,000 distinct CDR3 sequences, with 25% occurring only once. The sequencing input was naive CD8+ T cells from blood, with Jurkat cell RNA spiked in. Subset noted: FACS-sorted CD8+CD4-CCR7+CD45RA+ naive T cells. The source is a human donor in good health. Some libraries in this study had Jurkat cell RNA spiked in.

The table lists this clonotype with many counts. The rearrangement uses TRBV7-2 and TRBJ2-7; D is perhaps TRBD1 or TRBD2 (5 bases each). V shed 0 bases and J shed 5 bases, with 8 bases lying between them. The CDR3 consists of 13 residues. Germline V gives CDR1 SGHTA, CDR2 FQGNSA. The CDR3 reads CASSLALGDEQYF. Here the CDR3 DNA reads TGTGCCAGCAGCTTAGCTCTGGGGGACGAGCAGTACTTC.

On this clonotype: This may come from a read error, since a much larger clone is one base off. V is TRBV4-3 and J is TRBJ2-3; 10 nucleotides match TRBD2. The CDR3 sequence is 18 residues long. Looked up from germline, CDR1 is LGHNA and CDR2 is YSLEER. Written as DNA, the CDR3 is TGCGCCAGCAGCCAAGATGGTTTGGCTAGCGGGAGTACAGCTACGCAGTATTTT. Translation: CASSQDGLASGSTATQYF.

The chain combines TRBV13 with TRBJ2-7, with 9 bases matching TRBD1. The CDR3 consists of 14 residues. The V segment lost 6 bases and the J segment 6 bases; nucleotides outside the gene matches: 9. Germline V gene data show CDR1 as PRHDT and CDR2 as FYEKMQ (reference sequence). The CDR3 spells CASSRRDREAEQYF. CDR3 nucleotide sequence: TGTGCCAGCAGTCGCCGGGACAGGGAAGCCGAGCAGTACTTC.

There are a few counts of this clonotype. CDR3 loop: CAWSRGLGYEQYF. As DNA, the CDR3 is TGTGCCTGGAGTCGAGGGTTGGGCTACGAGCAGTACTTC. V usage is TRBV30 and J usage is TRBJ2-7, with D possibly matching TRBD2 (5 bases). From germline, CDR1 is GTSNPN and CDR2 SVGIG (reference sequence). CDR3 length: 13 residues. Trimming took 2 bases from V and 3 from J, leaving 11 bases between them.

Note on this clonotype: A much larger clone is a single base away; this may be a read error. The chain employs TRBV28 and TRBJ2-5; a possible D gene is TRBD1 (6 bases). V dropped 2 bases and J dropped 9 bases, with 16 bases sitting between them. From germline, CDR1 is MDHEN and CDR2 SYDVKM. The CDR3 is 14 residues long. The CDR3, as DNA: TGTGCCAGCAGTTTAATTCAGGGGCAGGAGCCCCAGTACTTC. This translates into CASSLIQGQEPQYF.

In its sample, this clonotype was seen a few times. V and J are TRBV30 and TRBJ2-7; 7 bases are a match to TRBD2. From germline, CDR1 is GTSNPN and CDR2 SVGIG (reference sequence). Trimming removed 3 bases from V and 4 bases from J; junction bases left unmatched: 9. The length of the CDR3 is 14 residues. CDR3 protein: CAWRPWEGLYEQYF. The CDR3 coding sequence is TGTGCCTGGAGGCCTTGGGAGGGATTGTACGAGCAGTACTTC.

This clonotype showed up just once. Mismatch with germline at one junction end may stem from a read error. The genes are TRBV11-2 and TRBJ2-2; the D gene could be TRBD1 or TRBD2 (5 bases each). Germline CDR1 SGHAT, CDR2 FQNNGV. This CDR3 region has 15 residues. The CDR3 reads CASFGLPHLPGALFF. The CDR3 nucleotides are TGTGCCAGCTTCGGGCTGCCCCATCTGCCCGGGGCGCTGTTTTTT.

This clonotype was seen ten or more times. V is TRBV4-2 and J is TRBJ2-7; 7 bases are shared with TRBD1. The CDR3 is 13 amino acids. CDR1 LGHNA and CDR2 YNFKEQ come from the germline V gene. J lost 3 bases, V lost 4 bases, and 3 bases had no gene match. The CDR3 region has the DNA TGTGCCAGCAGCCGGGACAGATACTACGAGCAGTACTTC. Encoded protein: CASSRDRYYEQYF.

Ten or more counts support this clonotype. This chain connects TRBV5-1 to TRBJ2-7, with D perhaps TRBD1 (5 bases). V lost 3 bases, J lost 3 bases, and 25 bases lay in between. This CDR3 is built from 18 residues. Germline V CDR1 and CDR2: SGHRS, YFSETQ. CDR3 sequence (DNA): TGCGCCAGCAGCTGGGTAAGTGGGGCCCACCCCGGCGGCTACGAGCAGTACTTC. Its translation is CASSWVSGAHPGGYEQYF.

This clonotype was counted at least ten times. The V and J genes are TRBV4-1 and TRBJ1-1; TRBD1 aligns across 7 bases. CDR3 size: 16 residues. V lost 0 bases, J lost 5 bases, and 9 bases stayed unmatched. CDR1 and CDR2 (germline): MGHRA, YSYEKL. The DNA for the CDR3 is TGCGCCAGCAGCCAAGATAAAGGGGGCGCAAGGACTGAAGCTTTCTTT. Its translation is CASSQDKGGARTEAFF.

The sample holds many counts of this clonotype. The chain employs TRBV11-2 and TRBJ2-1, with D possibly being TRBD1 (5 bases). Trimming removed 3 bases at V and 3 bases at J, with 15 bases between. There are 16 residues in the CDR3. CDR1 SGHAT and CDR2 FQNNGV come from the germline V gene. The CDR3 spells CASSFDEMGLYNEQFF. The CDR3 DNA sequence: TGTGCCAGCAGCTTTGACGAGATGGGGCTCTACAATGAGCAGTTCTTC.

Concerning this clonotype: This may be a read error: a much more frequent sequence differs by one nucleotide. The chain carries TRBV20-1 and TRBJ2-7; 7 nucleotides agree with TRBD2. The CDR3 sequence is 13 residues long. Germline CDR1 and CDR2: DFQATT and SNEGSKA (reference sequence). CDR3 sequence reads: CSAGSGTSYVQYF. CDR3 sequence (DNA): TGCAGTGCAGGGAGCGGGACCTCCTACGTGCAGTACTTC.

This clonotype was observed many times. The chain employs TRBV30 and TRBJ1-1, with TRBD1 matching 7 bases. Losses at the gene ends were 1 base for V and 0 bases for J; bases not matched to a gene: 2. Germline V CDR1 and CDR2: GTSNPN, SVGIG (reference sequence). The CDR3 contains 14 residues. The CDR3 here is CAWSEGQLNTEAFF. DNA of the CDR3: TGTGCCTGGAGTGAGGGACAGCTGAACACTGAAGCTTTCTTT.

This clonotype occurred a few times. The chain recombines TRBV12-3 or TRBV12-4 with TRBJ1-5, with 7 bases fitting TRBD1. The CDR3 totals 14 residues. V dropped 5 bases and J dropped 3; count of bases not matched to a gene: 4. The CDR3, as DNA: TGTGCCAGCAGTCTACAGGGGAACAATCAGCCCCAGCATTTT. Its translation is CASSLQGNNQPQHF.

The sample holds many counts of this clonotype. The chain has TRBV4-2 and TRBJ2-7; a weak D match, TRBD1 (6 bases). Germline CDR1 reads LGHNA; CDR2 reads YNFKEQ. CDR3 size: 13 residues. V lost 3 bases, J lost 2 bases, and 8 bases lay in between. The CDR3 DNA reads as TGTGCCAGCAGCCAGGACAGCCCCTACGAGCAGTACTTC. Protein product: CASSQDSPYEQYF.

This clonotype has just a few counts. This chain connects TRBV4-1 to TRBJ1-4, with D uncertain. The CDR3 has 16 residues. V lost 4 bases and J 7 bases, leaving 19 bases between the germline ends. The germline gives CDR1 MGHRA, CDR2 YSYEKL. DNA of the CDR3: TGCGCCAGCAGCCCCCTTAGGGCTGGTTTTATTGAAAAACTGTTTTTT. It is translated as CASSPLRAGFIEKLFF.

This clonotype showed up many times. V is TRBV7-9 and J is TRBJ1-1, with a possible D match to TRBD1 (5 bases). Germline loops: CDR1 SEHNR, CDR2 FQNEAQ (reference sequence). The CDR3 spans 16 residues. Trimming took off 5 bases at V and 0 bases at J, with 16 bases between the two ends. The CDR3 sequence is CASSGAIVELNTEAFF. CDR3 nucleotides: TGTGCCAGCAGCGGGGCTATTGTGGAATTGAACACTGAAGCTTTCTTT.

This chain uses TRBV19 with TRBJ2-5, with D possibly TRBD1 on 6 matching bases. The CDR3 has 15 amino acids. Germline CDR1 and CDR2: LNHDA and SQIVND (reference sequence). The V end lost 6 bases, the J end lost 4 bases, and 18 bases lay between the germline ends. CDR3 DNA: TGTGCCAGTAGCATGGCCGCCACAGGGACAGAGACCCAGTACTTC. As protein: CASSMAATGTETQYF.

The chain uses TRBV19 and TRBJ1-2; no firm D call. Germline-derived CDR1 and CDR2 are LNHDA and SQIVND (reference sequence). Trimming left V 5 bases short and J 4 bases short, with 8 bases between. The CDR3 length is 12 residues. The CDR3 DNA is TGTGCCAGTAGTGCGGGGATCTATGGCTACACCTTC. Translating it yields CASSAGIYGYTF.

The chain uses TRBV20-1 and TRBJ2-2, with 13 positions matching TRBD2. There are 14 residues in the CDR3. Germline V gene data show CDR1 as DFQATT and CDR2 as SNEGSKA (reference sequence). Germline trimming cut 5 bases from V and 3 bases from J; bases unmatched to any gene: 0. CDR3 region: CSAGLAGDTGELFF. The CDR3 bases are TGCAGTGCTGGACTAGCGGGAGACACCGGGGAGCTGTTTTTT.

CDR3 in amino acids: CASSFTGVTTEAFF. CDR3 nucleotide sequence: TGTGCCAGCAGCTTTACAGGGGTTACCACTGAAGCTTTCTTT. The V gene is TRBV7-6, the J gene TRBJ1-1, with 7 bases that match TRBD1. The length of the CDR3 is 14 residues. Trimming took 3 bases from V and 4 from J; bases not matched to a gene: 5. In germline, CDR1 is SGHVS, CDR2 FNYEAQ.

The chain couples TRBV30 to TRBJ1-5; possibly TRBD1 for D (6 bases). The CDR3 length is 14 residues. The germline V gene has CDR1 GTSNPN and CDR2 SVGIG (reference sequence). The germline V and J ends were trimmed by 2 bases and 9 bases, with 17 bases remaining between them. The CDR3 bases are TGTGCCTGGAGTTCGGGTCGCCGGGGGCCGCCCCAGCATTTT. This translates into CAWSSGRRGPPQHF.

As regards this clonotype: The junction shows a germline mismatch at one end, possibly a read error. The chain uses TRBV6-5 and TRBJ2-2, with a possible D match to TRBD2 (5 bases). This CDR3 spans 17 amino acids. Germline values: CDR1 MNHEY, CDR2 SVGAGI. CDR3 region: CASSYSVGSRTPGELIF. The CDR3 coding sequence is TGTGCCAGCAGTTACTCCGTCGGGTCGCGTACTCCCGGGGAGCTGATTTTT.

V usage is TRBV6-5 and J usage is TRBJ1-3; D uncertain. Germline loops: CDR1 MNHEY, CDR2 SVGAGI. Trimming took off 2 bases at V and 0 bases at J, with 11 bases between the two ends. This CDR3 spans 16 amino acids. CDR3 coding DNA: TGTGCCAGCAGTTACGCGGACCCTCTCTCTGGAAACACCATATATTTT. Encoded protein: CASSYADPLSGNTIYF.

Remarks on this clonotype: This clone may be a read error of a much larger clone one base away. The V gene is TRBV12-3 or TRBV12-4, the J gene TRBJ2-1; the D gene is possibly TRBD2 (6 bases). The CDR3 covers 14 residues. The germline V and J ends were trimmed by 4 bases and 10 bases, with 17 bases remaining between them. The CDR3 DNA is TGTGCCAGCAGTTACGGTCGGGGGTTGTACGAGCAGTTCTTC. Its translation is CASSYGRGLYEQFF.

This clonotype was observed at least ten times. The rearrangement joins TRBV5-6 to TRBJ1-5; TRBD1 matches 7 bases. The CDR3 is 18 amino acids. Germline CDR1 is SGHDT and CDR2 is YYEEEE. Trimming cost V 5 bases and J 5 bases; bases outside gene matches: 19. The CDR3 is CASRHPHPGQRPYQPQHF. CDR3 in DNA: TGTGCCAGCAGACATCCCCACCCGGGACAGCGTCCTTATCAGCCCCAGCATTTT.

This clonotype appeared many times. The V gene is TRBV29-1, the J gene TRBJ2-7, with D perhaps matching TRBD2 (5 bases). Trimming shortened V by 1 base and J by 6 bases, and 16 bases separated the two germline ends. Germline values: CDR1 SQVTM, CDR2 ANQGSEA. CDR3 length equals 14 residues. CDR3 nucleotides: TGCAGCGTTGAAGCCCCCAGCGCCCGGGGCGAGCAGTACTTC. Translated: CSVEAPSARGEQYF.

The chain recombines TRBV3-1 with TRBJ2-2; 8 bases fit TRBD2. The CDR3 spans 21 residues. Germline V CDR1 and CDR2: LGHDT, YNNKEL (reference sequence). With V trimmed by 1 base and J by 0 bases, 16 bases remained unmatched. DNA for the CDR3: TGTGCCAGCAGCCAAGGGGGTCCCGGGACTAGGGCGGTCCCGAACACCGGGGAGCTGTTTTTT. Protein: CASSQGGPGTRAVPNTGELFF.

J is TRBJ1-1 and V is TRBV4-3; tentatively, D is TRBD1 (6 bases). Trimming stripped 2 bases from V and 3 bases from J, with 16 bases between. Germline loops: CDR1 LGHNA, CDR2 YSLEER. CDR3 length equals 16 residues. CDR3 DNA: TGCGCCAGCAGCCAATCCTCGGGGGCAGGGTACACTGAAGCTTTCTTT. Protein: CASSQSSGAGYTEAFF.

V usage is TRBV19 and J usage is TRBJ1-1, with D hard to call. Trimming took 2 bases from V and 0 from J, leaving 10 bases between them. CDR3 length equals 15 residues. Germline V gene sequence: CDR1 LNHDA, CDR2 SQIVND (reference sequence). DNA of the CDR3: TGTGCCAGTAGTATACGTCCGATCATGAACACTGAAGCTTTCTTT. Translated, it gives CASSIRPIMNTEAFF.